Below, 11 T cell receptor beta chains from the same sample are listed, as sequenced in a study of CD8+ T cells in alopecia areata. Reverse transcription of extracted RNA yielded cDNA, which provided the sequencing template. Sequencing was performed with immunoSEQ multiplex PCR; in TCRdb, only in-frame clones are kept and a portion is missing. The sample presents over 1,500 clones, none singletons. Material for sequencing was skin. These receptors all come from a C3H/HeJ mouse with alopecia areata. Mouse strain MHC haplotype: H2-k.

Only a few counts were recorded for this clone. Germline and genes here are mouse. The read ends 4 residues early relative to the CDR3; the germline J gene fills the gap. The rearrangement joins TRBV21 to TRBJ2-2; 7 bases are a match to TRBD2. TRBV21 is classed as an ORF, of uncertain function. V lost 6 bases, J lost 0 bases, and 4 bases stayed unmatched. This CDR3 is built from 15 residues. The CDR3 protein is CASRRTGTNTGQLYF. The sequenced CDR3 bases are TGTGCTAGCAGGAGGACTGGTACAAACACCGGG.

This clone was seen repeatedly, ten times or more. The gene symbols are mouse symbols. CDR3 bases read: TGTGCCTGGGGTACAGGGGTAGGCACCGGG. This codes for CAWGTGVGTG. The full CDR3 protein is CAWGTGVGTGQLYF. This chain connects TRBV31 to TRBJ2-2, with TRBD1 matching over 7 bases. The read stops 4 residues short of the end of the CDR3; the missing end is completed from the germline J gene. The CDR3 runs to 14 residues. From germline, CDR1 is GKSSPN and CDR2 SITVG. After removal of 5 bases from V and 4 bases from J, the junction contained 7 bases not matched to a gene.

This clone appeared many times. Gene names follow the mouse nomenclature. The sequenced fragment ends 4 residues before the CDR3 boundary, so the rest is inferred from the germline J gene. This rearrangement joins TRBV19 to TRBJ1-2; TRBD1 matches at 9 bases. Germline assignment: CDR1 FNHDT and CDR2 SITEND (reference sequence). The CDR3 consists of 14 residues. J gave up 0 bases and V 4 bases, and 1 base lay outside the gene matches. CDR3 DNA, as far as it was read: TGTGCCAGCAGTGGGGACAGGGCAAACTCC. Translating it yields CASSGDRANS. The CDR3 reads in full as CASSGDRANSDYTF.

This clone was seen repeatedly, ten times or more. The genes and germline here are from mouse. The part of the CDR3 DNA that was read is TGCACCTGCAGTGCAGATCGGACATCCTATAATTCGCCC. Translating it yields CTCSADRTSYNSP. The full CDR3 protein reads CTCSADRTSYNSPLYF. The chain is built from TRBV1 and TRBJ1-6, with D perhaps TRBD1 (5 bases). The CDR3 end is not reached by the read, which stops 3 residues before it; the germline J gene fills it in. TRBJ1-6 is given ORF status, its function remaining uncertain. The germline V and J ends were trimmed by 0 bases and 1 base, with 7 bases remaining between them. This CDR3 region has 16 residues. The germline gives CDR1 NSQYPW, CDR2 LRSPGD (reference sequence).

This clone has more than one count but fewer than ten. Gene names and germline match the mouse. The read halts 4 residues ahead of the CDR3 end, with the missing end drawn from the germline J gene. This chain connects TRBV31 to TRBJ1-2, with 7 bases matching TRBD1. The V and J ends lost 0 bases and 0 bases, in that order; junction bases with no gene match: 1. Per germline, CDR1 GKSSPN and CDR2 SITVG. This CDR3 region has 14 residues. The CDR3 protein is CAWSLDRANSDYTF. The covered CDR3 bases are TGTGCCTGGAGTCTAGACAGGGCAAACTCC. Based on the CDR3 plus reference TRBV31 and TRBJ1-2, the full variable domain is AQTIHQWPVAEIKAVGSPLSLGCTIKGKSSPNLYWYWQATGGTLQQLFYSITVGQVESVVQLNLSASRPKDDQFILSTEKLLLSHSGFYLCAWSLDRANSDYTFGSGTRLLVI.

This clone has a count of ten or more. Gene names denote mouse genes. The read ends 3 residues shy of where the CDR3 ends; the end is completed using the germline J gene. The chain uses TRBV13-1 and TRBJ1-6; 10 positions match TRBD1. TRBJ1-6 is an open reading frame, and its role is uncertain. The CDR3 is made up of 16 amino acids. The V gene end was trimmed by 5 bases and the J gene end by 6 bases; junction bases not matched to a gene: 8. CDR1 is NSHNY and CDR2 is SYGAGN in the germline V gene. The CDR3 bases that were read are TGTGCCAGCAGCACCGGGACAGGGGAGTCTAATTCGCCC. It codes for CASSTGTGESNSP. The CDR3 reads in full as CASSTGTGESNSPLYF.

Comment on this clone: Germline and genes: mouse. The read terminates 4 residues ahead of where the CDR3 ends, so the germline J gene completes it. The chain recombines TRBV13-2 with TRBJ2-5, with 14 bases identical to TRBD2. The CDR3 runs 17 residues. V was pared by 3 bases and J by 0 bases, with 3 bases of the junction left unmatched. Germline V gene lookup returns CDR1 NNHNN and CDR2 SYGAGS (reference sequence). The DNA read from the CDR3 is TGTGCCAGCGGTGGGGACTGGGGGGGCGGTAACCAAGAC. It translates to CASGGDWGGGNQD. The CDR3 as a whole reads CASGGDWGGGNQDTQYF.

This clone occurred many times. Gene and germline names: mouse. The CDR3 goes on 4 residues after the read ends, and that part is filled in from the germline J gene. The chain links TRBV31 to TRBJ2-1, with TRBD2 matching 11 bases. The germline CDR1 and CDR2 sequences are GKSSPN and SITVG. The length of the CDR3 is 15 residues. The V gene end was trimmed by 0 bases and the J gene end by 3 bases; junction bases not matched to a gene: 1. The part of the CDR3 DNA that was read is TGTGCCTGGAGTCTGGGACTGGGGGCCTATGCT. This sequence encodes CAWSLGLGAYA. Given in full, the CDR3 is CAWSLGLGAYAEQFF.

A few counts support this clone. Each gene name is a mouse one. The sequenced fragment ends 4 residues before the CDR3 boundary, so the rest is inferred from the germline J gene. The V and J genes are TRBV12-1 and TRBJ2-1; 8 positions match TRBD2. Germline CDR1 and CDR2: SGHSN and HYEKVE. The CDR3 consists of 17 residues. Trimming took 0 bases from V and 0 from J; bases not matched to a gene: 6. CDR3: CASSLGPGGSNYAEQFF. The part of the CDR3 DNA that was read is TGTGCCAGCTCTCTCGGGCCTGGGGGGTCTAACTATGCT.

As concerns this clone: Here the gene names and germline are mouse. The CDR3 extends 4 residues past the end of the read, so its final part is completed from the germline J gene. The chain joins TRBV29 to TRBJ2-1; 9 nucleotides align to TRBD2. This CDR3 contains 16 residues. With V trimmed by 0 bases and J by 2 bases, 2 bases remained unmatched. The germline CDR1 and CDR2 sequences are MSHET and SYDVDS. The CDR3 bases that were read are TGTGCTAGCAGTTTATCTGGGGGGGCTGACTATGCT. Amino acids: CASSLSGGADYA. The whole CDR3 sequence is CASSLSGGADYAEQFF. Based on the CDR3 plus reference TRBV29 and TRBJ2-1, the full variable domain is DMKVTQMPRYLIKRMGENVLLECGQDMSHETMYWYRQDPGLGLQLIYISYDVDSNSEGDIPKGYRVSRKKREHFSLILDSAKTNQTSVYFCASSLSGGADYAEQFFGPGTRLTVL.

On this clone: The gene symbols are mouse symbols. The CDR3 sequence: CASSSRHYYAEQFF. The part of the CDR3 DNA that was read is TGTGCAAGCAGCTCCCGACATTACTATGCT. The J gene is TRBJ2-1, the V gene TRBV16; D remains unclear. The CDR3 end lies 4 residues beyond the end of the read and is filled in from the germline J gene. Deletions cut 4 bases from V and 2 bases from J, with 9 bases between. The CDR3 spans 14 residues. Germline V gives CDR1 SGHSA, CDR2 FRNQAP.